This is a list of T cell receptor beta chains from one sample in a study of cytomegalovirus exposure and HLA in healthy donors. Sequencing used immunoSEQ multiplex PCR; TCRdb keeps in-frame clones, though not all of them. Among 99,000 or so clones, around 80% were seen once, and the ten largest hold roughly 17%. The sequenced material came from PBMCs. Receptor source: a man in his 60s in good health and CMV-seropositive. Each CDR3 is given with its conserved first and last residue. The D gene is left open where the match is weak. Clone size is given for some rows only: seen once, a few or many times, or a class if the clone is expanded.

length,size,D,V,J,DNA,CDR3
15,.,.,TRBV15,TRBJ1-2,TGTGCCACCAGCCCAAGACAGCGCTCTGCCTATGGCTACACCTTC,CATSPRQRSAYGYTF
15,.,.,TRBV14,TRBJ1-6,TGTGCCAGCAGCTCAGAGCGGGTTGCGAGTTCACCCCTCCACTTT,CASSSERVASSPLHF
18,.,TRBD2,TRBV19,TRBJ2-1,TGTGCCATTAGACTAGCGGGGGGGCCCTTGGACTCCTACAATGAGCAGTTCTTC,CAIRLAGGPLDSYNEQFF
17,.,TRBD2,TRBV19,TRBJ2-1,TGTGCCAGTAGTATCAAGGCGGGGGGGATTCGGGGGGATGAGCAGTTCTTC,CASSIKAGGIRGDEQFF
14,few,.,TRBV18,TRBJ1-5,TGTGCCAGCTCACCAGGGGGGGCTAGCCAGCCCCAGCATTTT,CASSPGGASQPQHF
16,.,TRBD2,TRBV9,TRBJ2-2,TGTGCCAGCAGCGTATTACTAGCGGGGAACACCGGGGAGCTGTTTTTT,CASSVLLAGNTGELFF
15,.,TRBD2,TRBV7-2,TRBJ2-1,TGTGCCAGCAGCCGCAGCAGCGGGGGAAACAATGAGCAGTTCTTC,CASSRSSGGNNEQFF
16,few,TRBD1,TRBV19,TRBJ1-6,TGTGCCAGTAGTATCTTTACGGGACAGGGTGGTTCACCCCTCCACTTT,CASSIFTGQGGSPLHF
13,.,.,TRBV28,TRBJ1-1,TGTGCCAGCAGTTTACCTTCGCAGGGTGAAGCTTTCTTT,CASSLPSQGEAFF
12,once,.,TRBV21-1,TRBJ2-5,TGTGCCAGGACAGGGAAGTATGAGACCCAGTACTTC,CARTGKYETQYF
15,.,TRBD1,TRBV7-2,TRBJ2-5,TGTGCCAGCAGCTTTTCACAGGGGGTGTATGAGACCCAGTACTTC,CASSFSQGVYETQYF
13,.,.,TRBV28,TRBJ2-7,TGTGCCAGCAGTTTTGGGGAGGCCTACGAGCAGTACTTC,CASSFGEAYEQYF
15,.,TRBD1,TRBV5-1,TRBJ2-7,TGCGCCAGCAGCTCCCCCGGGACAGGATCCTACGAGCAGTACTTC,CASSSPGTGSYEQYF
15,.,TRBD2,TRBV9,TRBJ2-3,TGTGCCAGCAGCGTAGCTAGCGGGCTAACAGATACGCAGTATTTT,CASSVASGLTDTQYF
17,.,TRBD2,TRBV14,TRBJ2-3,TGTGCCAGCAGCCAAGATCGGACTAGCGGGGGAACAGATACGCAGTATTTT,CASSQDRTSGGTDTQYF
15,.,.,TRBV6-1,TRBJ2-7,TGTGCCAGCAGTGCGCCAGAGGAACACATGGTCGAGCAGTACTTC,CASSAPEEHMVEQYF
13,few,.,TRBV6-6,TRBJ2-7,TGTGCCAGCAGTTATCAGGGTGGCTACGAGCAGTACTTC,CASSYQGGYEQYF
13,.,.,TRBV28,TRBJ1-6,TGTGCCAGCAGTTTTGTCGGAGGTCCACCCCTCCACTTT,CASSFVGGPPLHF
12,.,.,TRBV29-1,TRBJ2-3,TGCAGCGTTGTCAGGGTCACAGATACGCAGTATTTT,CSVVRVTDTQYF
15,.,.,TRBV14,TRBJ2-2,TGTGCCAGCAGTCATATAGAGCCAAACACCGGGGAGCTGTTTTTT,CASSHIEPNTGELFF
14,.,TRBD1,TRBV6-5,TRBJ1-6,TGTGCCAGCAGGCCGACAGGGACCCGTTCACCCCTCCACTTT,CASRPTGTRSPLHF
13,.,.,TRBV4-1,TRBJ1-1,TGCGCCAGCAGCCACGGTGCTGTCGCTGAAGCTTTCTTT,CASSHGAVAEAFF
15,.,.,TRBV19,TRBJ1-3,TGTGCCAGTAGTATTCCCGCCAGGGCTGGAAACACCATATATTTT,CASSIPARAGNTIYF
14,.,.,TRBV5-6,TRBJ2-7,TGTGCCAGCAGCCCCCGACCAGGTGCGTTCGAGCAGTACTTC,CASSPRPGAFEQYF
14,.,TRBD1,TRBV28,TRBJ1-2,TGTGCCAGCAGTTCAGGGGGCGCCGGCTATGGCTACACCTTC,CASSSGGAGYGYTF
14,.,TRBD1,TRBV5-5,TRBJ2-7,TGTGCCAGCAGCTACGGGACAGGGGGTACCGAGCAGTACTTC,CASSYGTGGTEQYF
15,.,TRBD2,TRBV6-1,TRBJ2-3,TGTGCCAGCAAGATAGCGGGGGGCGAGAGAGATACGCAGTATTTT,CASKIAGGERDTQYF
18,once,TRBD2,TRBV5-6,TRBJ2-3,TGTGCCAGCAGCCTTAGCGGGGGGGCACCTTCTAGCACAGATACGCAGTATTTT,CASSLSGGAPSSTDTQYF
13,few,.,TRBV29-1,TRBJ1-1,TGCAGCGGGTTAGCAGGGCTGAACACTGAAGCTTTCTTT,CSGLAGLNTEAFF
14,.,TRBD1,TRBV9,TRBJ2-7,TGTGCCAGCAGCGCCGGGACAGGGAGGTACGAGCAGTACTTC,CASSAGTGRYEQYF
16,.,.,TRBV6-5,TRBJ2-6,TGTGCCAGCAGTTCCCCCAGTGTTGCTGGGGCCAACGTCCTGACTTTC,CASSSPSVAGANVLTF